This T cell receptor (beta chain) is from a study of OX40 agonist ivuxolimab in advanced cancers. In terms of the full investigation: The costimulatory receptor OX40 (CD134) was targeted by ivuxolimab, a fully human IgG2 agonistic monoclonal antibody. Of the 50 or so patients in dose escalation, around 20 had hepatocellular carcinoma, around 15 had melanoma, 9 had renal cell carcinoma and 9 had head and neck cancer. Prior anti-PD-1, anti-PD-L1 or anti-CTLA-4 therapy was permitted, and checkpoint inhibitors had been received by around 40% of dose-escalation patients. Peripheral TCRbeta sequencing was intended to test whether TCR sequence diversity was altered and clonal T-cell expansion was caused by ivuxolimab. The paper describes the monotherapy dose-escalation part (N ≈ 50 patients) of the phase I trial of ivuxolimab. Partial responses occurred in three dose-escalation patients: two with cutaneous melanoma and one with hepatocellular carcinoma. In the dose-escalation cohort, more than 75% of patients were male, and the mean age was approximately 60 years, with a range of about 20 to 90. Intravenous ivuxolimab was administered to patients every 2 weeks at six dose levels: 0.01, 0.1, 0.3, 1.5, 3 and 10 mg/kg. General findings and caveats noted by the study authors: At doses of 0.1 to 3.0 mg/kg, clonal expansion of both CD4+ and CD8+ T cells in blood was seen between baseline and week 6. In partial responders in the 0.1-3.0 mg/kg groups, normalized peripheral clonal expansion was found to be among the lowest, especially among CD8+ T cells. Antigen specificity was not determined for the clonally expanded peripheral T cells. Low levels of normalized T-cell clonal expansion were also shown by some nonresponding patients. After ivuxolimab, more expanded clones were found on average in CD8+ T cells than in CD4+ T cells.

For sequencing of the TCRbeta CDR3 region, genomic DNA was extracted from the sorted cells. TCRbeta CDR3 regions were sequenced using the immunoSEQ Assay. TCRdb took over this immuneACCESS table, retaining in-frame rearrangements with V and J assigned. Such tables are incomplete; in checked studies, under half of the missing clones stem from an unresolved V gene, and the remainder is unexplained. This sample gives roughly 64,000 clones in total; roughly 80% of them show up just once. The top ten clones comprise about 2% of the sample. The CDR3 holds 14 amino acids from the cysteine to the phenylalanine. Of the read, only the CDR3 DNA is kept; its 42 bases are in frame from base 1. The junction shows trimming of 3 bases on V and 8 bases on J, plus 16 bases between the germline ends. The germline V gene specifies SGHNT as CDR1 and YENEEA as CDR2. The trial excluded patients who had a history of autoimmune disease or were on systemic immunosuppression. Peripheral blood for TCR sequencing was drawn from every dose cohort at baseline, at cycle 4 day 1 and at cycle 7 day 1. Samples were obtained from an open-label, multicenter, first-in-human phase I dose-escalation trial of ivuxolimab. Adults with locally advanced or metastatic melanoma, renal cell carcinoma, hepatocellular carcinoma or head and neck squamous cell carcinoma were enrolled in the trial. Before TCR sequencing, CD4+ and CD8+ T cells were separately sorted from peripheral blood.

With regard to this clone: Its antigen specificity is not known. No base quality information exists; no much larger clone differs at one position.

Rearrangement joined TRBV11-3 to TRBJ1-1; no D segment can be confidently identified. This TCR derives from an adult with an advanced solid tumor such as melanoma, head and neck, liver or kidney cancer. The specimen was CD4+ or CD8+ T cells sorted from blood, collected in a trial of the OX40 agonist ivuxolimab. The sequence in DNA is TGTGCCAGCAGCTTGTTTGTGGGAACAGCGGAAGCTTTCTTT. Its protein is CASSLFVGTAEAFF.